This T cell receptor beta chain comes out of a study of cytomegalovirus exposure and HLA in healthy donors. General study findings and limits: Among the CMV-associated chains, three were confirmed in vitro as specific for CMV antigens.

In regard to this clone: What it binds is not known.

The CDR3 runs 18 residues. CDR1 and CDR2 (germline): SGHNT, YYREEE (reference sequence). The J segment lost 7 bases and the V segment lost 0 bases, leaving 9 bases of the junction unmatched. Primers included in the PCR were 60 Vbeta and 13 Jbeta primers. Produced via immunoSEQ multiplex PCR; TCRdb's table is partial and in-frame only. The table shows 100,000 to 150,000 clones, with around 80% occurring only once. The sample consisted of PBMCs. The chain combines TRBV5-4 with TRBJ2-5; 16 bases align to TRBD2. This receptor was identified in a female donor in good health and CMV-seronegative. CDR3 sequence: CASSLGGGTSGRAGTQYF. The DNA of the CDR3 is TGTGCCAGCAGCTTGGGCGGAGGGACTAGCGGGAGGGCCGGGACCCAGTACTTC.